The 30 T cell receptor beta chains listed next were all sequenced from one sample in a study of vaccination effects on CD4 cells after COVID-19. TCRdb's copy holds only in-frame clones and misses some; the assay was immunoSEQ multiplex PCR. This table holds about 68,000 clones, around 80% found once. ViraFEST used viral peptide pools to expand antigen-specific CD4+ T cells before sequencing. It was after 10 days of culture that CD4+ T cells were isolated. The study found no prior SARS-CoV-2 infection in the vaccine recipients, who tested negative for nucleocapsid antibodies. These receptors have no known antigen. The source material was CD4+ T cells from PBMCs cultured with SARS-CoV-2 spike peptides, sampled before COVID-19 vaccination. These receptors all stem from a human donor who received a COVID-19 vaccine.

The chain links TRBV20-1 to TRBJ1-1; D is ambiguous. The CDR3 length is 15 residues. The germline V gene has CDR1 DFQATT and CDR2 SNEGSKA (reference sequence). V lost 3 bases to trimming and J lost 9 bases, with 23 bases between them. CDR3 sequence reads: CSASLANAGIFQAFF. DNA of the CDR3: TGCAGTGCTAGTCTAGCCAACGCCGGTATTTTCCAAGCTTTCTTT.

V usage is TRBV24-1 and J usage is TRBJ1-2; D gene unclear. Trimming shortened V by 4 bases and J by 1 base, and 6 bases separated the two germline ends. Germline CDR1 and CDR2: KGHDR and SFDVKD. This CDR3 comprises 13 residues. The CDR3 region is CATSDTVNYGYTF. DNA for the CDR3: TGTGCCACCAGTGACACGGTTAACTATGGCTACACCTTC.

The gene calls are TRBV14 and TRBJ1-1; weak D call: TRBD1 (5 bases). V was pared by 3 bases and J by 4 bases, with 9 bases between. CDR1 and CDR2 (germline): SGHDN, FVKESK. The CDR3 is 13 amino acids. The CDR3 DNA sequence: TGTGCCAGCAGCCACAGGGAGGGCACTGAAGCTTTCTTT. Its translation: CASSHREGTEAFF.

The gene calls are TRBV5-1 and TRBJ1-2, with a weak D call TRBD1 (6 bases). The V gene's germline CDR1 is SGHRS and CDR2 YFSETQ. The CDR3 is 13 residues long. V gave up 0 bases and J gave up 5 bases, with 8 bases separating them. The CDR3 protein is CASSLDGQYGYTF. In DNA form, the CDR3 reads TGCGCCAGCAGCTTGGACGGACAGTATGGCTACACCTTC.

The chain employs TRBV30 and TRBJ1-2, with 8 bases identical to TRBD1. The germline V gene encodes CDR1 GTSNPN and CDR2 SVGIG (reference sequence). Germline trimming cut 5 bases from V and 4 bases from J; bases unmatched to any gene: 9. The CDR3 contains 14 residues. CDR3 nucleotides: TGTGCCTGGGCTGCTGGACAGGGAATCTATGGCTACACCTTC. This gives the protein CAWAAGQGIYGYTF.

The V call is TRBV3-1 (or the pseudogene TRBV3-2), the J call TRBJ1-6; 9 positions match TRBD1. Germline V lookup: CDR1 LGHDT, CDR2 YNNKEL (reference sequence). This CDR3 has 14 residues. V lost 7 bases to trimming and J lost 7 bases; unmatched junction nucleotides: 5. The CDR3 loop reads CASTRQGVNSPLHF. DNA for the CDR3: TGTGCCAGCACAAGACAGGGGGTAAATTCACCCCTCCACTTT.

V usage is TRBV5-8 and J usage is TRBJ1-1, with D possibly being TRBD1 (5 bases). CDR3 length equals 13 residues. The V gene's germline CDR1 is SGHTS and CDR2 YDEGEE. V dropped 7 bases and J dropped 2 bases, with 12 bases sitting between them. In DNA, the CDR3 is TGTGCCAGCCCCGGGGACGGAAACACTGAAGCTTTCTTT. Translated, it gives CASPGDGNTEAFF. The complete variable domain, with remaining parts taken from reference TRBV5-8 and TRBJ1-1, reads EAGVTQSPTHLIKTRGQQATLRCSPISGHTSVYWYQQALGLGLQFLLWYDEGEERNRGNFPPRFSGRQFPNYSSELNVNALELEDSALYLCASPGDGNTEAFFGQGTRLTVV.

Here the CDR3 reads CASSRPGTGSNTEAFF. For the CDR3, the DNA is TGTGCCAGCAGCCGTCCCGGGACAGGTTCGAACACTGAAGCTTTCTTT. This rearrangement joins TRBV7-2 to TRBJ1-1; TRBD1 matches at 8 bases. This CDR3 is 16 amino acids long. The V and J ends lost 5 bases and 1 base, in that order; junction bases with no gene match: 9. CDR1 is SGHTA, CDR2 FQGNSA, per germline.

The chain combines TRBV2 with TRBJ2-5; 8 nucleotides match TRBD1. Germline CDR1 reads SNHLY; CDR2 reads FYNNEI. The J segment lost 3 bases and the V segment lost 6 bases, leaving 3 bases of the junction unmatched. The CDR3 extends over 13 amino acids. The CDR3: CASRGQAKETQYF. CDR3 sequence (DNA): TGTGCCAGCAGGGGACAGGCAAAAGAGACCCAGTACTTC.

This clone has only a few counts. This sequence joins TRBV7-8 and TRBJ2-7; maybe TRBD1 (5 bases). V was cut by 1 base and J by 7 bases, with 14 bases left in between. The germline V gene has CDR1 SGHVS and CDR2 FQNEAQ. The CDR3 loop spans 14 amino acids. CDR3 coding DNA: TGTGCCAGCAGCTTAGAACGTGGAAGGGGAGAGCAGTACGTC. Its translation: CASSLERGRGEQYV.

The rearrangement links TRBV7-9 to TRBJ2-1; D is possibly TRBD2 (6 bases). The CDR3 is 14 amino acids. Germline V gene data show CDR1 as SEHNR and CDR2 as FQNEAQ (reference sequence). V gave up 5 bases and J gave up 7 bases, with 15 bases separating them. CDR3 in amino acids: CASSRRTEGNEQFF. For the CDR3, the DNA is TGTGCCAGCAGCCGACGGACGGAGGGGAATGAGCAGTTCTTC.

This clone was counted a few times. J is TRBJ1-4 and V is TRBV5-1, with 7 bases lining up with TRBD1. The CDR3 length is 16 residues. From germline, CDR1 is SGHRS and CDR2 YFSETQ. The junction had 7 bases not matched to a gene; V was cut back by 0 bases and J by 5 bases. The CDR3 sequence: CASSLDEGALNEKLFF. CDR3 nucleotide sequence: TGCGCCAGCAGCTTGGATGAGGGGGCGTTAAATGAAAAACTGTTTTTT. Based on the CDR3 plus reference TRBV5-1 and TRBJ1-4, the full variable domain is KAGVTQTPRYLIKTRGQQVTLSCSPISGHRSVSWYQQTPGQGLQFLFEYFSETQRNKGNFPGRFSGRQFSNSRSEMNVSTLELGDSALYLCASSLDEGALNEKLFFGSGTQLSVL.

The CDR3 coding sequence is TGTGCCAGCTCACCGGTCGCCGACCTGGGTTCAAACACCGGGGAGCTGTTTTTT. Translating it yields CASSPVADLGSNTGELFF. This chain connects TRBV18 to TRBJ2-2; D remains unclear. Deletions cut 3 bases from V and 2 bases from J, with 19 bases between. The germline V gene encodes CDR1 KGHSH and CDR2 LQKENI. CDR3 length: 18 residues.

The chain carries TRBV9 and TRBJ2-2, with TRBD2 matching over 7 bases. CDR1 and CDR2 from the germline V gene are SGDLS and YYNGEE. With 4 bases clipped from V and 5 bases from J, the junction kept 8 bases outside the gene matches. The CDR3 is 15 amino acids. The CDR3 bases are TGTGCCAGCAGCTCTAGCGGACGGGGAACCGGGGAGCTGTTTTTT. This translates into CASSSSGRGTGELFF.

The table lists this clone with a count of one. The chain carries TRBV12-5 and TRBJ2-1; tentatively, D is TRBD1 (5 bases). CDR3 length equals 16 residues. Germline V gives CDR1 LGHNT, CDR2 FRNRAP. V lost 5 bases to trimming and J lost 5 bases, with 19 bases between them. Here the CDR3 reads CASGDTDRHQNNEQFF. The CDR3 coding sequence is TGTGCTAGTGGTGATACCGACAGACACCAGAACAATGAGCAGTTCTTC.

V gene TRBV30 combines with J gene TRBJ1-4; a weak D match, TRBD1 (5 bases). Deletions cut 4 bases from V and 8 bases from J, with 14 bases between. Germline CDR1 reads GTSNPN; CDR2 reads SVGIG (reference sequence). The length of the CDR3 is 13 residues. The DNA of the CDR3 is TGTGCCTGGAAAACATGGGGCGGGGAAAAACTGTTTTTT. Translation gives CAWKTWGGEKLFF.

The chain links TRBV6-5 to TRBJ2-7; the D is unclear. The CDR3 length is 14 residues. Trimming removed 0 bases from V and 7 bases from J, with 13 bases in between. Germline V lookup: CDR1 MNHEY, CDR2 SVGAGI. CDR3 sequence (DNA): TGTGCCAGCAGTTACTCGATGTTGGTCGGAGAGCAGTACGTC. This sequence encodes CASSYSMLVGEQYV.

The chain carries TRBV6-5 and TRBJ1-4; 8 nucleotides line up with TRBD1. The J segment lost 4 bases and the V segment lost 6 bases, leaving 4 bases of the junction unmatched. CDR1 is MNHEY, CDR2 SVGAGI, per germline. The CDR3 totals 14 residues. The CDR3 sequence is CASSSGQDNEKLFF. The DNA of the CDR3 is TGTGCCAGCAGCTCGGGACAGGATAATGAAAAACTGTTTTTT.

This sequence joins TRBV9 and TRBJ2-3; D is ambiguous. This CDR3 is built from 12 residues. V was clipped by 0 bases and J by 3 bases, with 2 bases between them. The germline CDR1 and CDR2 sequences are SGDLS and YYNGEE. The CDR3, as DNA: TGTGCCAGCAGCGTAGTAACAGATACGCAGTATTTT. As protein: CASSVVTDTQYF.

This chain joins TRBV7-6 and TRBJ2-5; the D gene could be TRBD1 or TRBD2 (6 bases each). Germline V CDR1 and CDR2: SGHVS, FNYEAQ. CDR3 size: 14 residues. The V end was cut by 0 bases, the J end by 4 bases, with 9 bases between. The CDR3 coding sequence is TGTGCCAGCAGCTTAGCGGGGGGCGGAGAGACCCAGTACTTC. Protein sequence: CASSLAGGGETQYF.

This clone was seen more than once but under ten times. This sequence joins TRBV5-1 and TRBJ1-6; tentative D call: TRBD1 (6 bases). The CDR3 covers 15 residues. Between the trimmed V and J ends, which lost 1 base and 7 bases, there was a span of 12 bases. CDR1 is SGHRS, CDR2 YFSETQ, per germline. The CDR3 DNA sequence: TGCGCCAGCAGCTTGACCGGGGGCTCAAATTCACCCCTCCACTTT. This encodes CASSLTGGSNSPLHF.

The rearrangement links TRBV18 to TRBJ1-4, with 7 nucleotides matching TRBD1. Trimming removed 5 bases from V and 10 bases from J; junction bases left unmatched: 13. This CDR3 has 15 amino acids. Germline CDR1 KGHSH, CDR2 LQKENI. CDR3 sequence: CASSNQGGAVAKLFF. Here the CDR3 DNA reads TGTGCCAGCTCAAACCAAGGGGGCGCGGTAGCAAAACTGTTTTTT.

The rearrangement uses TRBV7-3 and TRBJ2-2; weak D call: TRBD1 (6 bases). The CDR3 covers 17 residues. Germline-derived CDR1 and CDR2 are SGHTA and FQGTGA. Trimming removed 0 bases at V and 6 bases at J, with 17 bases between. CDR3 sequence (DNA): TGTGCCAGCAGCTTAACGACAACAGGGCATGGTCCCGGGGAGCTGTTTTTT. Its protein product is CASSLTTTGHGPGELFF.

This sequence joins TRBV3-1 (or the pseudogene TRBV3-2) and TRBJ1-2, with D perhaps matching TRBD1 (5 bases). Trimming removed 4 bases at V and 3 bases at J, with 12 bases between. Germline loops: CDR1 LGHDT, CDR2 YNNKEL (reference sequence). CDR3 size: 14 residues. CDR3 amino acids: CASSLPGGHYGYTF. Written as DNA, the CDR3 is TGTGCCAGCAGCCTCCCCGGGGGACACTATGGCTACACCTTC.

This clone was counted only a few times. This chain connects TRBV10-2 to TRBJ1-6; 7 nucleotides agree with TRBD1. There are 15 residues in the CDR3. J lost 9 bases, V lost 7 bases, and 12 bases had no gene match. Germline V gene lookup returns CDR1 WSHSY and CDR2 SAAADI. The CDR3 protein is CASTVLGQGGSPLHF. The DNA for the CDR3 is TGCGCCAGCACCGTTTTGGGGCAGGGGGGTTCACCCCTCCACTTT.

The chain joins TRBV19 to TRBJ1-1; TRBD1 matches 7 bases. V gave up 5 bases and J gave up 0 bases; unmatched junction bases: 12. Germline-derived CDR1 and CDR2 are LNHDA and SQIVND (reference sequence). The CDR3 sequence is 17 residues long. In DNA, the CDR3 is TGTGCCAGTAGTGTTTTACCGGGACAGACTATGAACACTGAAGCTTTCTTT. Its protein product is CASSVLPGQTMNTEAFF.

The V gene is TRBV5-1, the J gene TRBJ1-1; no reliable D call. Trimming stripped 0 bases from V and 4 bases from J, with 10 bases between. CDR1 and CDR2 from the germline V gene are SGHRS and YFSETQ. The CDR3 has 14 residues. CDR3 amino acids: CASSLETYGTEAFF. The CDR3 DNA reads as TGCGCCAGCAGCTTGGAGACCTACGGCACTGAAGCTTTCTTT.

The rearrangement uses TRBV25-1 and TRBJ1-5, with D possibly TRBD1 on 5 matching bases. The CDR3 loop spans 15 amino acids. Per germline, CDR1 MGHDK and CDR2 SYGVNS. Trimming pared 0 bases from V and 2 bases from J, leaving 8 bases between. The CDR3 DNA sequence: TGTGCCAGCAGTGAATATGGGACGGGCAATCAGCCCCAGCATTTT. Residues: CASSEYGTGNQPQHF.

V is TRBV30 and J is TRBJ1-5, with 7 bases lining up with TRBD1. There are 15 residues in the CDR3. Trimming took 2 bases from V and 4 from J; bases not matched to a gene: 8. CDR1 is GTSNPN, CDR2 SVGIG, per germline (reference sequence). The CDR3 coding sequence is TGTGCCTGGAGTTCCGGGACAGCAAGTAATCAGCCCCAGCATTTT. This translates into CAWSSGTASNQPQHF.

This clone has only one observation. V gene TRBV24-1 combines with J gene TRBJ2-3; D remains unclear. This CDR3 has 14 residues. The germline V and J ends were trimmed by 6 bases and 0 bases, with 9 bases remaining between them. CDR1 is KGHDR, CDR2 SFDVKD, per germline. The CDR3 bases are TGTGCCACCAGTCAAGCTACTAGCACAGATACGCAGTATTTT. Translation gives CATSQATSTDTQYF.